Listed here is a single T cell receptor (beta chain). Germline CDR1 and CDR2: LGHNA and YNFKEQ. V lost 2 bases and J lost 1; bases outside the gene matches: 4. This CDR3 contains 15 residues. The sample originates from a study of blood T cell repertoires in COVID-19. In the study overall: The United States, Italy and Spain were the sources of the acute and convalescent COVID-19 samples. Sources were T cells, B-cell-depleted T cells, or PBMCs; the material itself was cDNA or gDNA.

In the study's own analysis: Estimation of nucleated cell counts relied on the amplification of reference gene primers. Clones were sequenced by immunoSEQ multiplex PCR, and TCRdb holds only the in-frame ones, with some missing. That table is the source of V, J and clone size, and D and trimming were worked out from the DNA. The sample carries under 80,000 clones, nearly 80% recorded once. Specimen: peripheral blood. The clonotype comes from a human donor in a cohort sampled during active COVID-19. V gene TRBV4-2 combines with J gene TRBJ2-7, with 8 bases lining up with TRBD1. CDR3: CASSQPGGTSYEQYF. DNA for the CDR3: TGTGCCAGCAGCCAACCAGGGGGCACATCCTACGAGCAGTACTTC.